Shown below are 22 T cell receptor beta chains from a single sample sequenced in a study of shared clonotypes between healthy human individuals. Clones were read by immunoSEQ multiplex PCR, and TCRdb kept only the in-frame ones, dropping some. Of some 300,000 clones listed, around 70% are singletons. What was sequenced was memory CD4+ T cells sorted from blood. Subset denoted: CD45RA-negative fraction. These receptor sequences come from a man aged 25 to 45 in good health.

This clone was counted many times. The same CDR3 is also encoded by other DNA sequences in this sample. The V call is TRBV29-1, the J call TRBJ2-7; the match to TRBD2 covers 8 bases. V was pared by 6 bases and J by 3 bases, with 10 bases of the junction left unmatched. Germline V gene data show CDR1 as SQVTM and CDR2 as ANQGSEA. There are 14 residues in the CDR3. CDR3 nucleotides: TGCAGCGTCCTCGGGCTAGCGGGTCTCTACGAGCAGTACTTC. Protein product: CSVLGLAGLYEQYF.

A single count supports this clone. Other DNA sequences in this specimen translate into the identical CDR3. The chain links TRBV7-9 to TRBJ2-1; TRBD2 might be the D (6 bases). Germline lookup yields CDR1 SEHNR and CDR2 FQNEAQ (reference sequence). V gave up 2 bases and J gave up 1 base, with 12 bases separating them. The length of the CDR3 is 16 residues. CDR3: CASSLWLAGSYNEQFF. In DNA form, the CDR3 reads TGTGCCAGCAGCTTATGGTTGGCGGGATCCTACAATGAGCAGTTCTTC.

This clone appeared a single time. The chain carries TRBV2 and TRBJ2-7, with D perhaps TRBD1 or TRBD2 (5 bases each). Germline CDR1 SNHLY, CDR2 FYNNEI. Trimming took 8 bases from V and 6 from J, leaving 20 bases between them. The CDR3 contains 14 residues. CDR3 coding DNA: TGTGCCAGCCCAGAGAAGGGACGCGGTGGCGAGCAGTACTTC. This encodes CASPEKGRGGEQYF.

This clone was seen more than once but under ten times. The chain carries TRBV5-1 and TRBJ2-3; 9 nucleotides align to TRBD2. The CDR3 covers 17 residues. Trimming took 4 bases from V and 2 from J; bases not matched to a gene: 11. CDR1 is SGHRS and CDR2 is YFSETQ in the germline V gene. CDR3: CASSPRGSGSFTDTQYF. Written as DNA, the CDR3 is TGCGCCAGCAGCCCCCGGGGTAGCGGGAGTTTCACAGATACGCAGTATTTT.

V usage is TRBV11-2 and J usage is TRBJ1-1, with a weak D call TRBD1 (5 bases). The germline gives CDR1 SGHAT, CDR2 FQNNGV. V was clipped by 5 bases and J by 6 bases, with 16 bases between them. The CDR3 is made up of 14 amino acids. CDR3 in amino acids: CASSAAGGIPEAFF. CDR3 sequence (DNA): TGTGCCAGCAGCGCGGCCGGGGGGATCCCTGAAGCTTTCTTT.

A note on this clone: The same CDR3 can be traced to other DNA sequences in this sample. The V call is TRBV28, the J call TRBJ2-7; D is perhaps TRBD1 (5 bases). Germline values: CDR1 MDHEN, CDR2 SYDVKM. Trimming pared 3 bases from V and 0 bases from J, leaving 6 bases between. The CDR3 has 13 amino acids. CDR3: CASSFGHSYEQYF. The CDR3 DNA reads TGTGCCAGCAGTTTCGGACACTCCTACGAGCAGTACTTC.

The chain is built from TRBV5-4 and TRBJ2-2, with D unclear. V was cut by 3 bases and J by 1 base, with 13 bases left in between. The CDR3 contains 16 residues. In germline, CDR1 is SGHNT, CDR2 YYREEE (reference sequence). As DNA, the CDR3 is TGTGCCAGCAGCTCTCAAAGGTATCAGAACACCGGGGAGCTGTTTTTT. Translating gives CASSSQRYQNTGELFF.

The chain couples TRBV5-1 to TRBJ2-7; 7 bases line up with TRBD1. Losses at the gene ends were 4 bases for V and 5 bases for J; bases not matched to a gene: 9. Germline V gives CDR1 SGHRS, CDR2 YFSETQ. The CDR3 has 14 amino acids. The CDR3 is CASSEQGVDDEQYF. Written as DNA, the CDR3 is TGCGCCAGCAGCGAGCAGGGGGTCGACGACGAGCAGTACTTC.

The CDR3 protein is CASTVTGATNEKLFF. In DNA, the CDR3 is TGTGCCAGTACGGTAACCGGGGCAACTAATGAAAAACTGTTTTTT. The rearrangement joins TRBV19 to TRBJ1-4; no clear D. Trimming removed 7 bases from V and 0 bases from J, with 12 bases in between. CDR3 length equals 15 residues. Germline V gene lookup returns CDR1 LNHDA and CDR2 SQIVND (reference sequence).

The chain couples TRBV29-1 to TRBJ2-2; either TRBD1 or TRBD2 may fit D (5 bases each). Germline V CDR1 and CDR2: SQVTM, ANQGSEA. The germline V and J ends were trimmed by 4 bases and 5 bases, with 11 bases remaining between them. The CDR3 spans 13 residues. DNA for the CDR3: TGCAGCGTTGGGGGGAGTCTGACCGGGGAGCTGTTTTTT. It is translated as CSVGGSLTGELFF.

J is TRBJ2-1 and V is TRBV7-6; D is possibly TRBD2 (6 bases). Germline assignment: CDR1 SGHVS and CDR2 FNYEAQ. V was shortened by 2 bases and J by 4 bases, with 9 bases between the two germline ends. The CDR3 covers 14 residues. Here the CDR3 DNA reads TGTGCCAGCAGCTTAACGGGGACTTACAATGAGCAGTTCTTC. It encodes CASSLTGTYNEQFF. The whole variable domain, filled in from reference TRBV7-6 and TRBJ2-1, reads GAGVSQSPRYKVTKRGQDVALRCDPISGHVSLYWYRQALGQGPEFLTYFNYEAQQDKSGLPNDRFSAERPEGSISTLTIQRTEQRDSAMYRCASSLTGTYNEQFFGPGTRLTVL.

This clone showed up just a few times. The chain employs TRBV6-5 and TRBJ2-1, with a tentative D call TRBD2 (6 bases). V gave up 6 bases and J gave up 10 bases, with 13 bases separating them. Germline CDR1 and CDR2: MNHEY and SVGAGI. This CDR3 comprises 12 residues. CDR3 coding DNA: TGTGCCAGCAGATCCGGGACTTCAGAGCAGTTCTTC. Translated: CASRSGTSEQFF.

The rearrangement uses TRBV6-5 and TRBJ2-2; the D is unclear. This CDR3 has 16 amino acids. Germline V CDR1 and CDR2: MNHEY, SVGAGI. Between the trimmed V and J ends, which lost 4 bases and 9 bases, there was a span of 21 bases. The chain's CDR3 is CASSCPRYLVCRELFF. The DNA of the CDR3 is TGTGCCAGCAGTTGTCCCAGGTACCTCGTTTGCCGGGAGCTGTTTTTT.

Concerning this clone itself: Other DNA sequences within the sample encode an identical CDR3. The genes are TRBV7-2 and TRBJ1-2; D unclear. Germline lookup yields CDR1 SGHTA and CDR2 FQGNSA. CDR3 size: 13 residues. V was cut by 1 base and J by 4 bases, with 7 bases left in between. The CDR3 nucleotides are TGTGCCAGCAGCTTAGGTTCCTTCTATGGCTACACCTTC. Translation gives CASSLGSFYGYTF.

This chain joins TRBV4-1 and TRBJ2-7; 9 nucleotides agree with TRBD1. The CDR3 is 15 residues long. V was pared by 2 bases and J by 7 bases, with 9 bases of the junction left unmatched. Germline V gene sequence: CDR1 MGHRA, CDR2 YSYEKL. The CDR3 loop is CASSQSADRGEEQYF. CDR3 in DNA: TGCGCCAGCAGCCAATCAGCGGACAGGGGTGAAGAGCAGTACTTC.

The chain has TRBV5-5 and TRBJ2-1, with no clear D. The CDR3 totals 13 residues. Trimming stripped 1 base from V and 9 bases from J, with 11 bases between. The V gene's germline CDR1 is SGHKS and CDR2 YYEKEE (reference sequence). The CDR3 DNA is TGTGCCAGCAGCTTGACGTTCGCAGTTGAGCAGTTCTTC. Its protein product is CASSLTFAVEQFF.

As regards this clone: This clone may be a read error of a much larger clone one base away. This chain connects TRBV7-9 to TRBJ2-1, with no clear D. CDR3 length: 11 residues. V lost 1 base to trimming and J lost 6 bases, with 1 base between them. The germline V gene has CDR1 SEHNR and CDR2 FQNEAQ (reference sequence). The CDR3 DNA reads TGTGCCAGCAGCTTAGTCAATGAGCAGTTCTTC. It codes for CASSLVNEQFF.

The V call is TRBV29-1, the J call TRBJ2-3; D uncertain. Germline V gene data show CDR1 as SQVTM and CDR2 as ANQGSEA. The ends were cut back, 7 bases at V and 0 bases at J, with 14 bases in the middle. The CDR3 has 14 amino acids. This chain's CDR3 is CSASTSSSTDTQYF. As DNA, the CDR3 is TGCAGCGCTTCCACATCCTCTAGCACAGATACGCAGTATTTT.

The gene calls are TRBV11-2 and TRBJ1-5; D remains unclear. Germline CDR1 reads SGHAT; CDR2 reads FQNNGV. There are 16 residues in the CDR3. V dropped 5 bases and J dropped 1 base, with 15 bases sitting between them. As DNA, the CDR3 is TGTGCCAGCAGCCCACGAGCCACCACAAGCAATCAGCCCCAGCATTTT. This codes for CASSPRATTSNQPQHF.

This clone appeared once. The J gene is TRBJ1-1, the V gene TRBV7-2; D is possibly TRBD1 (6 bases). Germline V gene data show CDR1 as SGHTA and CDR2 as FQGNSA. Trimming removed 5 bases from V and 1 base from J, with 8 bases in between. There are 13 residues in the CDR3. The CDR3 is CASSRGTNTEAFF. CDR3 DNA: TGTGCCAGCAGCAGGGGGACGAACACTGAAGCTTTCTTT.

J is TRBJ2-5 and V is TRBV7-2; 8 bases are shared with TRBD1. The germline V gene has CDR1 SGHTA and CDR2 FQGNSA. The CDR3 extends over 14 amino acids. After removal of 4 bases from V and 7 bases from J, the junction contained 8 bases not matched to a gene. CDR3 bases: TGTGCCAGCAGCTCTGGACAGGGCTGGGGGACCCAGTACTTC. Translating it yields CASSSGQGWGTQYF.

The chain joins TRBV15 to TRBJ2-1; 8 nucleotides match TRBD2. V shed 0 bases and J 10 bases; nucleotides not matched to a gene: 20. Germline CDR1 and CDR2: LNHNV and YYDKDF (reference sequence). CDR3 size: 19 residues. The CDR3 DNA is TGTGCCACCAGCAGAGAGAGCAATGGTGGCGGGAGGTTTAGATGGGAGCAGTTCTTC. Translating it yields CATSRESNGGGRFRWEQFF. The variable domain in full, completed from reference TRBV15 and TRBJ2-1, reads DAMVIQNPRYQVTQFGKPVTLSCSQTLNHNVMYWYQQKSSQAPKLLFHYYDKDFNNEADTPDNFQSRRPNTSFCFLDIRSPGLGDTAMYLCATSRESNGGGRFRWEQFFGPGTRLTVL.